One and the same sample provided the 29 T cell receptor beta chains below, sequenced in a study of shared clonotypes between healthy human individuals. Sequenced by immunoSEQ multiplex PCR; TCRdb stores in-frame clones only, minus some. This table holds about a million clones, approximately 80% found once. Sequencing was performed on memory CD4+ T cells sorted from blood. Subset defined: CD45RA-negative fraction. The source is a man younger than 35 in good health.

The CDR3 sequence: CASSYYNWGEGTATEAFF. The CDR3 DNA reads TGTGCCAGCAGCTATTATAACTGGGGGGAGGGCACGGCGACTGAAGCTTTCTTT. The chain recombines TRBV7-9 with TRBJ1-1, with D tentatively TRBD1 (5 bases). CDR3 length: 18 amino acids. Looked up from germline, CDR1 is SEHNR and CDR2 is FQNEAQ (reference sequence). Trimming stripped 4 bases from V and 5 bases from J, with 26 bases between.

The chain joins TRBV5-4 to TRBJ1-3; D unresolved. Germline V CDR1 and CDR2: SGHNT, YYREEE (reference sequence). Trimming took 0 bases from V and 4 from J, leaving 5 bases between them. This CDR3 comprises 13 residues. CDR3 sequence (DNA): TGTGCCAGCAGCTTGGAAGGGGGAAACACCATATATTTT. Residues: CASSLEGGNTIYF.

This chain links TRBV2 with TRBJ2-7, with D unresolved. The CDR3 is made up of 12 amino acids. The V end was cut by 5 bases, the J end by 7 bases, with 12 bases between. Germline values: CDR1 SNHLY, CDR2 FYNNEI. The CDR3: CASSSLSDEQYF. The CDR3 DNA reads as TGTGCCAGCAGTTCCCTGTCGGATGAGCAGTACTTC. The full variable domain, rest sourced from reference TRBV2 and TRBJ2-7, is EPEVTQTPSHQVTQMGQEVILRCVPISNHLYFYWYRQILGQKVEFLVSFYNNEISEKSEIFDDQFSVERPDGSNFTLKIRSTKLEDSAMYFCASSSLSDEQYFGPGTRLTVT.

In its sample, this clone was seen once. This chain links TRBV30 with TRBJ1-5, with 8 bases identical to TRBD1. Trimming at V came to 3 bases and at J to 1 base, leaving 5 bases not matched to a gene. This CDR3 is 15 amino acids long. The germline V gene encodes CDR1 GTSNPN and CDR2 SVGIG (reference sequence). The CDR3 coding sequence is TGTGCCTGGAGCATCAGGGGGCGAAGCAATCAGCCCCAGCATTTT. It encodes CAWSIRGRSNQPQHF.

The chain uses TRBV18 and TRBJ1-1, with unresolved D. The CDR3 contains 13 residues. Per germline, CDR1 KGHSH and CDR2 LQKENI. The germline V and J ends were trimmed by 6 bases and 1 base, with 9 bases remaining between them. For the CDR3, the DNA is TGTGCCAGCTCCGCTCACAAGAACACTGAAGCTTTCTTT. Encoded protein: CASSAHKNTEAFF.

The chain is built from TRBV18 and TRBJ2-7; D uncertain. V was trimmed by 1 base and J by 7 bases, leaving 11 bases between them. The CDR3 is made up of 13 amino acids. The germline V gene has CDR1 KGHSH and CDR2 LQKENI. The CDR3 DNA follows: TGTGCCAGCTCACCACAGCAGGCGAGGGAGCAGTACTTC. It codes for CASSPQQAREQYF.

This clone was recorded once. CDR3 in DNA: TGTGCCAGCAGCTTACAGGTTAATTCACCCCTCCACTTT. Its translation: CASSLQVNSPLHF. The genes are TRBV7-2 and TRBJ1-6; the D is unclear. The CDR3 has 13 residues. Trimming took 2 bases from V and 6 from J, leaving 5 bases between them. Germline V gene sequence: CDR1 SGHTA, CDR2 FQGNSA.

The chain uses TRBV9 and TRBJ2-2, with D unresolved. Germline CDR1 reads SGDLS; CDR2 reads YYNGEE. CDR3 length: 15 amino acids. V lost 0 bases and J lost 6, with 12 bases in between. In DNA form, the CDR3 reads TGTGCCAGCAGCGTAGTTACGACTGGTGCCGGGGAGCTGTTTTTT. Its translation is CASSVVTTGAGELFF.

The CDR3 nucleotides are TGCGCCAGCAGCTTGGGGACAGGGGTGAACATTCAGTACTTC. Its protein is CASSLGTGVNIQYF. The chain carries TRBV5-1 and TRBJ2-4; TRBD1 matches 9 bases. Germline CDR1 is SGHRS and CDR2 is YFSETQ. Trimming removed 0 bases from V and 7 bases from J; junction bases left unmatched: 2. The CDR3 length is 14 residues.

This clone was recorded a few times. Other DNA sequences in the same sample also yield this CDR3. The genes are TRBV7-9 and TRBJ2-3; 11 bases agree with TRBD1. The germline V gene encodes CDR1 SEHNR and CDR2 FQNEAQ (reference sequence). This CDR3 has 16 amino acids. The junction had 6 bases not matched to a gene; V was cut back by 5 bases and J by 2 bases. The CDR3 DNA follows: TGTGCCAGCAGCCCGGGGGACAGGGGGAACACAGATACGCAGTATTTT. As protein: CASSPGDRGNTDTQYF. Together with reference TRBV7-9 and TRBJ2-3, the CDR3 gives the full variable domain: DTGVSQNPRHKITKRGQNVTFRCDPISEHNRLYWYRQTLGQGPEFLTYFQNEAQLEKSRLLSDRFSAERPKGSFSTLEIQRTEQGDSAMYLCASSPGDRGNTDTQYFGPGTRLTVL.

This clone is a singleton in its sample. The chain has TRBV2 and TRBJ2-2, with D maybe TRBD1 (6 bases). The germline V gene encodes CDR1 SNHLY and CDR2 FYNNEI. The CDR3 loop spans 14 amino acids. V was pared by 4 bases and J by 8 bases, with 14 bases between. CDR3: CASSADRTGGELFF. In nucleotides, the CDR3 is TGTGCCAGCAGTGCGGACAGAACTGGGGGGGAGCTGTTTTTT.

The V call is TRBV6-1, the J call TRBJ1-1; D ambiguous. The CDR3 has 12 residues. The germline CDR1 and CDR2 sequences are MNHNS and SASEGT. The V end was cut by 6 bases, the J end by 2 bases, with 7 bases between. CDR3 region: CASRVLNTEAFF. CDR3 sequence (DNA): TGTGCCAGCAGGGTTCTAAACACTGAAGCTTTCTTT.

V is TRBV11-1 and J is TRBJ2-3; 8 positions agree with TRBD1. Germline values: CDR1 SGHAT, CDR2 FQDESV (reference sequence). The CDR3 extends over 17 amino acids. J was trimmed by 3 bases and V by 1 base; bases with no gene match: 9. The CDR3 DNA sequence: TGTGCCAGCAGCTTAGTGGGAAGACAGGGGAGGACAGATACGCAGTATTTT. It codes for CASSLVGRQGRTDTQYF.

V usage is TRBV7-3 and J usage is TRBJ2-1, with D unclear. The CDR3 contains 16 residues. CDR1 and CDR2 from the germline V gene are SGHTA and FQGTGA. V was trimmed by 3 bases and J by 8 bases, leaving 20 bases between them. The CDR3 region has the DNA TGTGCCAGCAGCTTGAGACCCTCCCTTGCTTACGATGAGCAGTTCTTC. Translation: CASSLRPSLAYDEQFF.

The chain has TRBV10-3 and TRBJ1-1, with a tentative D call TRBD1 (6 bases). CDR1 is ENHRY, CDR2 SYGVKD, per germline. The V end was cut by 6 bases, the J end by 2 bases, with 13 bases between. CDR3 length: 14 residues. The CDR3 region has the DNA TGTGCCATCAGGGGCTCCGGGACAAACACTGAAGCTTTCTTT. Amino acids: CAIRGSGTNTEAFF.

The rearrangement uses TRBV28 and TRBJ2-7; D might be TRBD1 or TRBD2, each matching 6 bases. Trimming left V 4 bases short and J 0 bases short, with 16 bases between. This CDR3 spans 16 amino acids. Per the germline V gene, CDR1 is MDHEN and CDR2 is SYDVKM. This CDR3 is CASSSPGGRGSYEQYF. The CDR3 DNA is TGTGCCAGCAGTTCCCCCGGGGGCCGCGGCTCCTACGAGCAGTACTTC.

The rearrangement uses TRBV6-6 and TRBJ2-3; TRBD2 matches at 9 bases. This CDR3 has 16 residues. Germline trimming cut 2 bases from V and 0 bases from J; bases unmatched to any gene: 3. Germline V lookup: CDR1 MNHNY, CDR2 SVGAGI (reference sequence). CDR3 DNA: TGTGCCAGCAGTTACGGAGCGGGGGGCAGCACAGATACGCAGTATTTT. Encoded protein: CASSYGAGGSTDTQYF.

This chain joins TRBV6-5 and TRBJ2-7; weak D call: TRBD2 (6 bases). With 2 bases removed from V and 11 bases from J, the gap between germline ends came to 16 bases. CDR3 size: 13 residues. Germline V CDR1 and CDR2: MNHEY, SVGAGI. The CDR3 nucleotides are TGTGCCAGCAGTTACAATTATGGCGGAGGGGAGTACTTC. Translating gives CASSYNYGGGEYF.

Details on this clone: A much larger clonotype is one base distant, so this may be a read error. This CDR3 is also generated by other DNA sequences in the sample. The rearrangement joins TRBV7-9 to TRBJ2-3; unclear D gene. V was trimmed by 2 bases and J by 0 bases, leaving 6 bases between them. The CDR3 is 14 residues long. Germline V gene lookup returns CDR1 SEHNR and CDR2 FQNEAQ (reference sequence). CDR3 in amino acids: CASSLSFSTDTQYF. In DNA, the CDR3 is TGTGCCAGCAGCTTATCCTTTAGCACAGATACGCAGTATTTT.

This clone was observed a few times. The chain uses TRBV19 and TRBJ1-6; D gene unclear. From germline, CDR1 is LNHDA and CDR2 SQIVND (reference sequence). The CDR3 is made up of 12 amino acids. The V gene lost 6 bases and the J gene lost 9 bases, with 9 bases spanning the gap. CDR3 amino acids: CASSASGSPLHF. DNA of the CDR3: TGTGCCAGTAGCGCCAGCGGTTCACCCCTCCACTTT.

This sequence joins TRBV6-6 and TRBJ1-4; D gene uncertain. The V gene lost 2 bases and the J gene lost 7 bases, with 8 bases spanning the gap. The CDR3 is 13 residues long. Per germline, CDR1 MNHNY and CDR2 SVGAGI (reference sequence). CDR3 in amino acids: CASSYAGPEKLFF. DNA of the CDR3: TGTGCCAGCAGTTACGCAGGCCCTGAAAAACTGTTTTTT.

The rearrangement uses TRBV11-2 and TRBJ2-7, with 8 bases lining up with TRBD1. Unmatched junction bases numbered 4, after V lost 0 bases and J lost 6 bases. CDR1 SGHAT and CDR2 FQNNGV come from the germline V gene. The CDR3 runs to 14 residues. The DNA of the CDR3 is TGTGCCAGCAGCTTAGAGACAGGGGTCGGCGAGCAGTACTTC. Its translation: CASSLETGVGEQYF.

The V call is TRBV5-6, the J call TRBJ1-1; D remains unclear. Deletions cut 3 bases from V and 1 base from J, with 13 bases between. This CDR3 spans 15 amino acids. Germline V gene sequence: CDR1 SGHDT, CDR2 YYEEEE. CDR3 DNA: TGTGCCAGCAGCTGGAGGTCCCCCTGGAACACTGAAGCTTTCTTT. Its protein is CASSWRSPWNTEAFF. Looking up the rest from reference TRBV5-6 and TRBJ1-1 gives the full variable domain: DAGVTQSPTHLIKTRGQQVTLRCSPKSGHDTVSWYQQALGQGPQFIFQYYEEEERQRGNFPDRFSGHQFPNYSSELNVNALLLGDSALYLCASSWRSPWNTEAFFGQGTRLTVV.

This sequence joins TRBV7-9 and TRBJ2-1; maybe TRBD1 (6 bases). The CDR3 has 16 residues. V shed 4 bases and J shed 3 bases, with 16 bases lying between them. CDR1 SEHNR and CDR2 FQNEAQ come from the germline V gene (reference sequence). CDR3 sequence: CASSYVLTGGYNEQFF. The CDR3 DNA is TGTGCCAGCAGCTACGTTTTGACAGGCGGCTACAATGAGCAGTTCTTC.

The chain has TRBV5-1 and TRBJ1-1, with 9 bases that match TRBD1. There are 15 residues in the CDR3. Germline V gene sequence: CDR1 SGHRS, CDR2 YFSETQ. Unmatched junction bases numbered 5, after V lost 1 base and J lost 4 bases. In DNA form, the CDR3 reads TGCGCCAGCAGCTTGCGACAGGGGGAGAGCACTGAAGCTTTCTTT. Protein sequence: CASSLRQGESTEAFF.

This clone was detected many times. V gene TRBV19 combines with J gene TRBJ1-5; D call uncertain. The CDR3 has 15 amino acids. Looked up from germline, CDR1 is LNHDA and CDR2 is SQIVND (reference sequence). Trimming cost V 3 bases and J 0 bases, with 9 bases left between them. This CDR3 reads CASSMASTSNQPQHF. CDR3 sequence (DNA): TGTGCCAGTAGTATGGCATCCACTAGCAATCAGCCCCAGCATTTT.

The chain combines TRBV10-3 with TRBJ2-3, with 13 bases identical to TRBD2. The CDR3 covers 17 residues. The germline gives CDR1 ENHRY, CDR2 SYGVKD. The V segment lost 4 bases and the J segment 0 bases; nucleotides outside the gene matches: 4. As DNA, the CDR3 is TGTGCCATCAGTGGGACTAGCGGGGGTATAAGCACAGATACGCAGTATTTT. Its protein product is CAISGTSGGISTDTQYF.

As DNA, the CDR3 is TGTGCCAGCAGTCCCGGGTCGACAAGGATTTCACCCCTCCACTTT. Residues: CASSPGSTRISPLHF. The gene calls are TRBV28 and TRBJ1-6, with D unresolved. Trimming cost V 5 bases and J 9 bases, with 17 bases left between them. Germline values: CDR1 MDHEN, CDR2 SYDVKM. This CDR3 has 15 residues.

This clone turned up a few times. The chain employs TRBV6-5 and TRBJ1-5, with D perhaps TRBD1 (5 bases). The V end was cut by 6 bases, the J end by 3 bases, with 12 bases between. The CDR3 loop spans 14 amino acids. Germline CDR1 is MNHEY and CDR2 is SVGAGI. CDR3 protein: CASSPQGTNQPQHF. The CDR3 region has the DNA TGTGCCAGCAGCCCTCAGGGTACCAATCAGCCCCAGCATTTT.